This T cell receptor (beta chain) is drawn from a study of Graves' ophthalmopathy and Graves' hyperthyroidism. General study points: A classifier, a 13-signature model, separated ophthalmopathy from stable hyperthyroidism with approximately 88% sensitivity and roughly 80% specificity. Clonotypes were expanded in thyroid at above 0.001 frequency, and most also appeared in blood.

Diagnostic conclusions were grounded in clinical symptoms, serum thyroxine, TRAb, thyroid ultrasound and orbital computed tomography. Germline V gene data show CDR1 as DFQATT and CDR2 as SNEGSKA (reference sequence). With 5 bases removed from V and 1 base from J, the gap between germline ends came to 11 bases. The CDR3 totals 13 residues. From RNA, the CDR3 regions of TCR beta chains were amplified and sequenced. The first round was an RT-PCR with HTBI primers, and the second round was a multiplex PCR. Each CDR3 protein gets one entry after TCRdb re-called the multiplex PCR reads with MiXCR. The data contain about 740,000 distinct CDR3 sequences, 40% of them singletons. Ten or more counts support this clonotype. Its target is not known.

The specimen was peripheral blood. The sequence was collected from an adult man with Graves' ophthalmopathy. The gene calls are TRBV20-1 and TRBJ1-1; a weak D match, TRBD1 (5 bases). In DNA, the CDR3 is TGCAGTGCTCCAGGGTCGACGAACACTGAAGCTTTCTTT. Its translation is CSAPGSTNTEAFF.